Sequencing of this TCR beta chain was carried out in a study of PD-1 blockade in classical Hodgkin lymphoma. Across the whole study: Patients received nivolumab 3 mg/kg intravenously every 2 weeks.

Assay used: immunoSEQ multiplex PCR; TCRdb lists only in-frame clones, some missing. The sample has 31,000 or so clones; around four fifths are singletons. The time point was: cycle 4 day 1 (C4D1), after five to seven weeks of nivolumab. Exposure to brentuximab vedotin varied, and each patient had relapsed following autologous stem cell transplantation. Magnetic negative selection purified CD4+ T cells from thawed PBMCs. CDR1 is MDHEN, CDR2 SYDVKM, per germline. The CDR3 loop spans 20 amino acids. V was clipped by 10 bases and J by 5 bases; unmatched bases: 26. Specimen: CD4+ T cells from blood, collected before the fourth cycle of nivolumab. This sequence was found in a human donor with classical Hodgkin lymphoma. V usage is TRBV28 and J usage is TRBJ2-2; 9 bases are shared with TRBD1. The CDR3 reads CATCDFGLSRDRAWTGELFF. In nucleotides, the CDR3 is TGTGCCACATGCGACTTTGGACTTTCCCGGGACAGGGCTTGGACCGGGGAGCTGTTTTTT.